One and the same sample provided the 8 T cell receptor beta chains below, sequenced in a study of blood T cell repertoires in COVID-19. Measured with immunoSEQ multiplex PCR; TCRdb has only the in-frame clones, and not every one. The data contain 250,000 or so clones, approximately 86% of them seen just once; the ten biggest clones take up approximately 2%. The sequenced sample was peripheral blood. These receptors were taken from a man aged 30-40 years with active or convalescent COVID-19.

This sequence joins TRBV11-2 and TRBJ2-3, with 13 bases lining up with TRBD2. The CDR3 extends over 16 amino acids. The J segment lost 3 bases and the V segment lost 5 bases, leaving 5 bases of the junction unmatched. Germline loops: CDR1 SGHAT, CDR2 FQNNGV. CDR3 in amino acids: CASSPILAGGTDTQYF. The CDR3 DNA sequence: TGTGCCAGCAGCCCGATACTAGCGGGGGGGACAGATACGCAGTATTTT.

This chain connects TRBV5-1 to TRBJ1-2; 7 bases match TRBD1. The CDR3 consists of 13 residues. After removal of 6 bases from V and 1 base from J, the junction contained 3 bases not matched to a gene. Germline lookup yields CDR1 SGHRS and CDR2 YFSETQ. The CDR3 DNA reads as TGCGCCAGCATCCAGGGGGGTAACTATGGCTACACCTTC. This sequence encodes CASIQGGNYGYTF.

The chain recombines TRBV6-5 with TRBJ1-1, with TRBD1 as a possible D gene (5 bases). CDR1 is MNHEY and CDR2 is SVGAGI in the germline V gene. The CDR3 runs to 15 residues. V dropped 0 bases and J dropped 1 base, with 9 bases sitting between them. The CDR3 nucleotides read TGTGCCAGCAGTTACTCGGCAGGGCGGAACACTGAAGCTTTCTTT. This codes for CASSYSAGRNTEAFF.

The chain is built from TRBV9 and TRBJ2-3, with 9 bases identical to TRBD1. Looked up from germline, CDR1 is SGDLS and CDR2 is YYNGEE. J gave up 2 bases and V 6 bases, and 7 bases lay outside the gene matches. The CDR3 runs to 15 residues. Here the CDR3 reads CASTLSQGATDTQYF. CDR3 coding DNA: TGTGCCAGCACCCTCTCACAGGGGGCCACAGATACGCAGTATTTT.

This clone was counted once. The chain is built from TRBV11-2 and TRBJ1-2; D remains ambiguous. V was pared by 3 bases and J by 0 bases, with 11 bases between. In germline, CDR1 is SGHAT, CDR2 FQNNGV. There are 15 residues in the CDR3. CDR3 in DNA: TGTGCCAGCAGCTTTGAGTGGTCCTCTAACTATGGCTACACCTTC. Translating it yields CASSFEWSSNYGYTF.

The chain joins TRBV6-5 to TRBJ1-2; 7 bases match TRBD1. V shed 7 bases, J shed 8 bases, and the junction held 13 bases outside the gene matches. The CDR3 loop spans 14 amino acids. Looked up from germline, CDR1 is MNHEY and CDR2 is SVGAGI. In nucleotides, the CDR3 is TGTGCCAGCATTATGAGACAGGGCCTTGGGGGCTACACCTTC. It is translated as CASIMRQGLGGYTF.

The chain links TRBV20-1 to TRBJ1-6, with TRBD1 identical over 8 bases. Germline V gives CDR1 DFQATT, CDR2 SNEGSKA (reference sequence). V was clipped by 3 bases and J by 7 bases; unmatched bases: 5. The CDR3 is made up of 14 amino acids. The chain's CDR3 is CSASWGQANSPLHF. The CDR3, as DNA: TGCAGTGCTAGTTGGGGACAGGCCAATTCACCCCTCCACTTT.

The chain couples TRBV11-2 to TRBJ1-3; possibly TRBD1 for D (5 bases). Between the trimmed V and J ends, which lost 10 bases and 1 base, there was a span of 17 bases. The CDR3 length is 15 residues. Germline V gives CDR1 SGHAT, CDR2 FQNNGV. DNA for the CDR3: TGTGCCACCCTCGCCGCGACAGAGTCTGGAAACACCATATATTTT. Its translation is CATLAATESGNTIYF. The complete variable domain, with remaining parts taken from reference TRBV11-2 and TRBJ1-3, reads EAGVAQSPRYKIIEKRQSVAFWCNPISGHATLYWYQQILGQGPKLLIQFQNNGVVDDSQLPKDRFSAERLKGVDSTLKIQPAKLEDSAVYLCATLAATESGNTIYFGEGSWLTVV.